This T cell receptor (beta chain) was recorded in a study of early T cells in non-severe SARS-CoV-2 infection. Study in general: Whole-blood bulk RNA, unsorted, was sequenced, and chains were unpaired.

Trimming took off 2 bases at V and 2 bases at J, with 3 bases between the two ends. This CDR3 has 11 residues. The V gene's germline CDR1 is DFQATT and CDR2 SNEGSKA (reference sequence). General observations from the study: CD4 and private specificities were missed by VDJdb matching, which favored anti-spike CD8 responses.

This clonotype was found many times. Its target is not known. Individual cDNA molecules received unique molecular identifiers during library preparation. TCRdb processed the 5' RACE reads anew with MiXCR; each CDR3 protein has one entry. The data contain around 98,000 distinct CDR3 sequences, roughly 11% of them singletons. The genes are TRBV20-1 and TRBJ1-2; D gene uncertain. The source of this sequence is an adult who was a healthcare worker with PCR-confirmed SARS-CoV-2 infection or an uninfected control (not recorded which). Specimen: whole blood. As DNA, the CDR3 is TGCAGTGCTAGATCAAACTATGGCTACACCTTC. Amino acid sequence: CSARSNYGYTF.